This is a list of T cell receptor beta chains from one sample in a study of OX40 agonist ivuxolimab in advanced cancers. Method: immunoSEQ multiplex PCR; TCRdb's copy keeps in-frame clones and lacks some. This sample has roughly 68,000 clones, with more than 65% found just once. The material was CD4+ or CD8+ T cells sorted from blood, obtained in a trial of the OX40 agonist ivuxolimab. The receptor source for this set is an adult with an advanced solid tumor such as melanoma, head and neck, liver or kidney cancer. CDR3s include the opening cysteine and the closing phenylalanine or tryptophan. Each record gives: J gene, V gene, CDR3 protein.

>TRBJ2-2|TRBV7-8
CASSSRTSGNTGELFF
>TRBJ1-3|TRBV5-4
CASSLERAGNTIYF
>TRBJ1-1|TRBV7-2
CASSPDRVNTEAFF
>TRBJ2-3|TRBV10-2
CASSEAPSVDTQYF
>TRBJ1-2|TRBV28
CASSMGGALDGYTF
>TRBJ2-1|TRBV28
CASSDLLSLNEQFF
>TRBJ1-5|TRBV6-1
CASRGQGLDQPQHF
>TRBJ1-4|TRBV29-1
CSVGSGVDRRQALFF
>TRBJ2-2|TRBV27
CASMRRSVSAAGELFF
>TRBJ2-1|TRBV11-3
CASSRTTYNEQFF
>TRBJ2-1|TRBV7-2
CASSPALAGSYNEQFF
>TRBJ1-1|TRBV5-6
CASSLDPRVYTEAFF
>TRBJ2-1|TRBV5-1
CASSLGRVDNEQFF
>TRBJ2-2|TRBV11-2
CASSLDPSMSGELFF
>TRBJ1-1|TRBV7-3
CASSLSVNTEAFF
>TRBJ2-7|TRBV5-1
CASSLEAGVGLYEQYF
>TRBJ2-5|TRBV28
CASSRLAGARQETQYF
>TRBJ1-4|TRBV7-2
CASSLLGANEKLFF
>TRBJ2-7|TRBV28
CASSPRTLTRGTYEQYF
>TRBJ1-1|TRBV30
CAWSAPRAGWNTEAFF
>TRBJ2-3|TRBV7-5
CARSSEAFTDTQYF
>TRBJ1-2|TRBV2
CASSARGRTNYGYTF
>TRBJ1-6|TRBV30
CAWTRLTYNSPLHF
>TRBJ2-5|TRBV5-4
CASSPRGGTAETQYF
>TRBJ2-1|TRBV7-2
CASSLGAYNEQFF
>TRBJ1-6|TRBV10-3
CAISEMGDNSPLHF
>TRBJ1-6|TRBV5-6
CASSLAANSPLHF
>TRBJ2-3|TRBV28
CASSLPTGGTDTQYF
>TRBJ2-7|TRBV15
CATSRTGGLAREQYF
>TRBJ1-2|TRBV4-1
CASSQDAPGQGFRGYTF
>TRBJ2-2|TRBV5-5
CASSLVGHQWPGELFF
>TRBJ2-7|TRBV4-3
CASSQVAGRAYEQYF
>TRBJ2-5|TRBV29-1
CSVEDWIRAQETQYF
>TRBJ1-2|TRBV25-1
CASSDRGQGSGYTF
>TRBJ2-2|TRBV2
CASGARPAGELFF
>TRBJ1-4|TRBV5-1
CASSWGRGRDEKLFF
>TRBJ2-3|TRBV6-5
CASRAGLSTDTQYF
>TRBJ1-3|TRBV28
CASLRTNGNTIYF
>TRBJ2-7|TRBV19
CASSSGRAGEQYF
>TRBJ2-2|TRBV28
CASSFAGGTGELFF
>TRBJ2-7|TRBV6-5
CASGRREAPYEQYF
>TRBJ2-1|TRBV15
CATSIGRLAGSFF
>TRBJ2-7|TRBV5-6
CASSRTQYEQYF
>TRBJ2-2|TRBV19
CASSITGELFF
>TRBJ2-3|TRBV9
CASSVDRVADTQYF
>TRBJ1-5|TRBV30
CAWKGRGNQPQHF
>TRBJ1-4|TRBV9
CASSTRQGPNEKLFF
>TRBJ1-5|TRBV7-2
CASSQWWDQPQHF
>TRBJ2-2|TRBV5-4
CASSPSGRAYTGELFF
>TRBJ2-7|TRBV2
CASRTDRASSYEQYF
>TRBJ2-2|TRBV4-3
CASSQDPLAGEGGELFF
>TRBJ2-3|TRBV14
CASSQDVGRWTTQYF
>TRBJ1-5|TRBV4-1
CASSLDRGSNQPQHF
>TRBJ2-3|TRBV10-3
CAISEDRGTDTQYF
>TRBJ2-1|TRBV5-1
CASSFMGLAGVYNEQFF
>TRBJ2-2|TRBV9
CASSAKRGLTNTGELFF
>TRBJ2-7|TRBV15
CATSGTDSYEQYF
>TRBJ2-7|TRBV5-4
CASSLGGQSYEQYF
>TRBJ1-1|TRBV5-1
CASSGQVNTEAFF
>TRBJ2-2|TRBV28
CASGLAGDNTGELFF